The present T cell receptor (beta chain) was sequenced within a study of OX40 agonist ivuxolimab in advanced cancers. Broadly, across the study: Ivuxolimab was a fully human IgG2 agonistic monoclonal antibody targeting the costimulatory receptor OX40 (CD134). Intravenous ivuxolimab was administered to patients every 2 weeks at six dose levels: 0.01, 0.1, 0.3, 1.5, 3 and 10 mg/kg. Among the roughly 52 dose-escalation patients, 19 had hepatocellular carcinoma, about 15 melanoma, 9 renal cell carcinoma and 9 head and neck cancer. In the dose-escalation cohort, around four fifths of patients were male, and the mean age was approximately 55 years, with a range of roughly 20 to 80. Prior anti-PD-1, anti-PD-L1 or anti-CTLA-4 therapy was permitted, and approximately 41% of dose-escalation patients had received checkpoint inhibitors. Three dose-escalation patients achieved partial responses, one with hepatocellular carcinoma and two with cutaneous melanoma. The purpose of peripheral TCRbeta sequencing was to test whether ivuxolimab changed TCR sequence diversity and led to clonal T-cell expansion. The paper reports the monotherapy dose-escalation portion (N of about 47 patients) of the phase I ivuxolimab trial. General conclusions and limits of the study: After ivuxolimab, CD8+ T cells had more expanded clones than CD4+ T cells on average. The antigen specificity of the clonally expanded peripheral T cells was not determined. In partial responders in the 0.1-3.0 mg/kg groups, normalized peripheral clonal expansion was found to be among the lowest, especially among CD8+ T cells. At doses from 0.1 to 3.0 mg/kg, clonal expansion was seen in both CD4+ and CD8+ blood T cells between baseline and week 6. Low levels of normalized T-cell clonal expansion were also seen in some patients who did not respond.

Patients with a history of autoimmune disease or receiving systemic immunosuppression were excluded from the trial. Peripheral blood for TCR sequencing was collected from all dose cohorts at baseline, on cycle 4 day 1, and on cycle 7 day 1. The samples were taken from a phase I, first-in-human, multicenter, open-label dose-escalation trial of ivuxolimab. Adults with locally advanced or metastatic melanoma, renal cell carcinoma, hepatocellular carcinoma or head and neck squamous cell carcinoma were enrolled in the trial. Before TCR sequencing, CD4+ T cells and CD8+ T cells from peripheral blood were sorted into separate populations. Genomic DNA was isolated from the sorted cells so that the TCRbeta CDR3 region could be sequenced. The immunoSEQ Assay was used to sequence the TCRbeta CDR3 regions. This immuneACCESS table, as held by TCRdb, lists in-frame sequences with V and J called but not all clones. Of the missing ones, under half trace to an unresolved V gene in checked studies; the others have no known cause. The sample profile shows tens of thousands of clones; about 87% of them were found once. The ten largest clones take up nearly 7.5% of the sample.

A word on this clone: The antigen it binds to is not known. Qualities for individual bases were not recorded, and no much larger clone is one base off.

Clipping removes 0 bases from V and 6 bases from J, with 4 as the unmatched junction base count. The germline V gene encodes CDR1 LGHNA and CDR2 YNFKEQ. The CDR3 goes from the cysteine to the phenylalanine over 16 residues. Kept here is only the CDR3 DNA, which spans 48 bases and is read in frame from base 1. Sequencing used CD4+ or CD8+ T cells sorted from blood, obtained in a trial of the OX40 agonist ivuxolimab. The rearrangement joined TRBV4-2 to TRBJ2-1; 11 of the junction bases match TRBD2. The sequence derives from an adult with an advanced solid tumor such as melanoma, head and neck, liver or kidney cancer. The CDR3 is CASSQDLAGGSNEQFF. The nucleotide sequence reads TGTGCCAGCAGCCAAGATCTAGCGGGAGGAAGCAATGAGCAGTTCTTC.